Listed below are T cell receptor beta chains from one sample, sequenced in a study of control samples from healthy donors and cancer patients. TCRdb's copy holds only in-frame clones and misses some; the assay was immunoSEQ multiplex PCR. The table has 150,000 to 200,000 clones, over 85% seen once. Specimen: blood. The source of these receptors is a young man in good health. The CDR3 runs from the conserved cysteine through the conserved F or W. A D gene is named only where the DNA matches it firmly. Some rows have no size entry. The others give once, few or many, or a class for an expanded clone.

>TRBJ1-1|.|TRBD1|TRBV11-2
CASSLDLGTGEAFF
TGTGCCAGCAGCTTAGATTTGGGGACAGGGGAAGCTTTCTTT
>TRBJ1-4|once|TRBD1|TRBV6-5
CASSRTGLNEKLFF
TGTGCCAGCAGCCGGACAGGGTTAAATGAAAAACTGTTTTTT
>TRBJ1-4|.|.|TRBV6-5
CARTVERTNEKLFF
TGTGCCAGGACCGTTGAACGTACTAATGAAAAACTGTTTTTT
>TRBJ1-1|.|.|TRBV25-1
CASSELSGGASNTEAFF
TGTGCCAGCAGTGAATTATCGGGGGGCGCAAGTAACACTGAAGCTTTCTTT
>TRBJ2-1|.|.|TRBV20-1
CSARDYNEQFF
TGCAGTGCTAGAGATTACAATGAGCAGTTCTTC
>TRBJ1-5|.|.|TRBV6-5
CASSTQENQPQHF
TGTGCCAGCAGTACACAGGAGAATCAGCCCCAGCATTTT
>TRBJ2-2|.|TRBD1|TRBV19
CATVLSGTGAIGELFF
TGTGCCACCGTTCTGTCCGGGACAGGGGCCATCGGGGAGCTGTTTTTT
>TRBJ2-4|.|TRBD1|TRBV24-1
CATSDSGQGKNIQYF
TGTGCCACCAGTGACTCCGGACAGGGCAAAAACATTCAGTACTTC
>TRBJ2-5|.|.|TRBV7-2
CASSLLAAVQETQYF
TGTGCCAGCAGCTTACTGGCAGCGGTACAAGAGACCCAGTACTTC
>TRBJ1-5|.|.|TRBV6-1
CASSANSGGTYSNQPQHF
TGTGCCAGCAGTGCTAACTCGGGGGGGACTTATAGCAATCAGCCCCAGCATTTT
>TRBJ2-3|few|TRBD2|TRBV10-2
CASRETSGILDTQYF
TGCGCCAGCAGAGAGACTAGCGGCATATTGGATACGCAGTATTTT
>TRBJ1-1|once|.|TRBV29-1
CSVAGGTNTEAFF
TGCAGCGTTGCGGGAGGGACCAACACTGAAGCTTTCTTT
>TRBJ1-1|.|TRBD1|TRBV10-3
CATHGTGQTEAFF
TGTGCCACCCACGGGACAGGGCAAACTGAAGCTTTCTTT
>TRBJ2-7|few|.|TRBV4-2
CASSQDKGEVYEQYF
TGTGCCAGCAGCCAAGATAAAGGGGAGGTATACGAGCAGTACTTC
>TRBJ2-2|once|.|TRBV2
CASSETGGTTGELFF
TGTGCCAGCAGTGAAACCGGGGGAACGACCGGGGAGCTGTTTTTT
>TRBJ2-5|.|.|TRBV19
CASSTALQETQYF
TGTGCCAGTAGTACAGCGCTGCAAGAGACCCAGTACTTC
>TRBJ2-1|.|TRBD1|TRBV15
CATSSRDSQYNEQFF
TGTGCCACCAGCAGCCGGGACAGCCAATACAATGAGCAGTTCTTC
>TRBJ2-2|.|.|TRBV4-1
CASSQENQRSTGELFF
TGCGCCAGCAGCCAAGAGAACCAGAGGAGCACCGGGGAGCTGTTTTTT
>TRBJ1-1|.|.|TRBV5-6
CASSLGFQEAFF
TGTGCCAGCAGCTTGGGATTTCAAGAAGCTTTCTTT
>TRBJ1-1|.|TRBD1|TRBV27
CASSPGQWDSEAFF
TGTGCCAGCAGTCCGGGACAGTGGGACTCTGAAGCTTTCTTT
>TRBJ1-5|.|TRBD1|TRBV19
CASRTGGRNQPQHF
TGTGCCAGCAGGACAGGGGGCCGCAATCAGCCCCAGCATTTT
>TRBJ2-5|few|TRBD2|TRBV2
CASSGLAGEETQYF
TGTGCCAGCAGCGGGCTAGCGGGTGAAGAGACCCAGTACTTC
>TRBJ1-5|.|.|TRBV27
CASSWANNQPQHF
TGTGCCAGCAGTTGGGCCAACAATCAGCCCCAGCATTTT
>TRBJ2-2|.|.|TRBV7-9
CASSSVLGADTGELFF
TGTGCCAGCAGTTCCGTTCTGGGGGCGGACACCGGGGAGCTGTTTTTT
>TRBJ1-3|once|.|TRBV7-8
CASSLAVQLSGNTIYF
TGTGCCAGCAGCTTAGCGGTACAGCTCTCTGGAAACACCATATATTTT
>TRBJ1-1|.|TRBD1|TRBV28
CASSAGQGASSAFF
TGTGCCAGCAGTGCGGGACAGGGGGCCAGCTCAGCTTTCTTT